This T cell receptor (beta chain) originates from a study of T cell responses to AZD1222 COVID-19 vaccine. The CDR3 runs 16 residues. Trimming removed 2 bases from V and 7 bases from J, with 15 bases in between. Germline V gene lookup returns CDR1 KGHSH and CDR2 LQKENI. The table lists this clone with a count of one. TCRdb keeps only in-frame clones here, not all; method: immunoSEQ multiplex PCR. The table lists 120,000 or so clones, roughly 87% of them singletons, with 1.3% to 1.5% in the top ten. This chain links TRBV18 with TRBJ1-6; D not certain. Source: peripheral blood, taken on day 0 of AZD1222 vaccination. The clonotype comes from an adult in good health. The DNA of the CDR3 is TGTGCCAGCTCACCAGTGGCCGATGAGGTGAATTCACCCCTCCACTTT. Protein sequence: CASSPVADEVNSPLHF. The whole variable domain, filled in from reference TRBV18 and TRBJ1-6, reads NAGVMQNPRHLVRRRGQEARLRCSPMKGHSHVYWYRQLPEEGLKFMVYLQKENIIDESGMPKERFSAEFPKEGPSILRIQQVVRGDSAAYFCASSPVADEVNSPLHFGNGTRLTVT.